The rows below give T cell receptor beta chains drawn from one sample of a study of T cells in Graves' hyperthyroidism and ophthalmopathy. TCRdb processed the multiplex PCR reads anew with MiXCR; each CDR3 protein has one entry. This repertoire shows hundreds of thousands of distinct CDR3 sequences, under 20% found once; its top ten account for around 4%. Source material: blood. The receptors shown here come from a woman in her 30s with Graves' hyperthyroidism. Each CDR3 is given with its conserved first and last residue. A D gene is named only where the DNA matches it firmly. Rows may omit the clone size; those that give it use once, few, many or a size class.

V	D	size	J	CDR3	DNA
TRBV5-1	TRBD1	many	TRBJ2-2	CASSLDGTGVTGELFF	TGCGCCAGCAGCTTGGACGGGACAGGAGTGACCGGGGAGCTGTTTTTT
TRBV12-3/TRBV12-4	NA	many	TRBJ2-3	CASSPASSTDTQYF	TGTGCCAGCAGCCCAGCTTCTAGCACAGATACGCAGTATTTT
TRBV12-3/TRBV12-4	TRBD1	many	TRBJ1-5	CASSPGQAGDQPQHF	TGTGCCAGCAGTCCCGGACAGGCCGGGGATCAGCCCCAGCATTTT
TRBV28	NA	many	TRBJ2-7	CASRVNRFYEQYF	TGTGCCAGCAGGGTGAATAGGTTCTACGAGCAGTACTTC
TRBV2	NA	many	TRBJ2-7	CASKEYDLVFEQYF	TGTGCCAGCAAGGAGTATGACCTCGTGTTCGAGCAGTACTTC
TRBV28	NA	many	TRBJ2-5	CASGRETQYF	TGTGCCTCAGGGAGAGAGACCCAGTACTTC
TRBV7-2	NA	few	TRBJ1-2	CASSPTLYGYTF	TGTGCCAGCAGCCCCACATTATATGGCTACACCTTC
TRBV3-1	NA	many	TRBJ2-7	CASSQDPGGQWVSSYEQYF	TGTGCCAGCAGCCAAGATCCGGGGGGACAGTGGGTCAGCTCCTACGAGCAGTACTTC
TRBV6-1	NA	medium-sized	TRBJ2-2	CASSPDSENSLETGELFF	TGTGCCAGCAGCCCCGATAGTGAGAATAGTCTAGAAACCGGGGAGCTGTTTTTT
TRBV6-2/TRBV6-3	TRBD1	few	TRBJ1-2	CASLRPGTGGSGGYTF	TGTGCCAGTCTCCGACCCGGGACAGGGGGATCGGGCGGCTACACCTTC
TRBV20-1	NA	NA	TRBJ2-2	CSAERENTGELFF	TGCAGTGCTGAGAGGGAAAACACCGGGGAGCTGTTTTTT
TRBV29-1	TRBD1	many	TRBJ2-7	CSVQGAGLYEQYF	TGCAGCGTACAGGGGGCAGGTCTGTACGAGCAGTACTTC
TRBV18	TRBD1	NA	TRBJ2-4	CASSPGTGRSIQYF	TGTGCCAGCTCACCAGGGACAGGGAGAAGCATTCAGTACTTC
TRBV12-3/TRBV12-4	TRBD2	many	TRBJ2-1	CASSGPGTSGSEGYNEQFF	TGTGCCAGCAGTGGTCCCGGGACTAGCGGGAGTGAAGGCTACAATGAGCAGTTCTTC
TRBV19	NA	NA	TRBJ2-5	CASSRRGVETSLETQYF	TGTGCCAGTAGTAGGAGGGGGGTTGAGACTAGCCTGGAGACCCAGTACTTC
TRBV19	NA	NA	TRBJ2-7	CASSSRGADEQYF	TGTGCCAGTAGTTCAAGGGGGGCGGACGAGCAGTACTTC
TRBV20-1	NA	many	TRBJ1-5	CSARSSASGQPQHF	TGCAGTGCTAGAAGCTCGGCCTCGGGTCAGCCCCAGCATTTT
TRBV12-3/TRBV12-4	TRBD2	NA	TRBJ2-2	CASKLTGGGELFF	TGTGCCAGCAAGCTGACGGGAGGGGGGGAGCTGTTTTTT
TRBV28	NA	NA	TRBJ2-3	CASMGGGPLGGTDTQYF	TGTGCCAGCATGGGGGGAGGACCCCTGGGAGGCACAGATACGCAGTATTTT
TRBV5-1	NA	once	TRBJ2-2	CASSLEGGAGTGELFF	TGCGCCAGCAGCTTGGAAGGAGGGGCAGGCACCGGGGAGCTGTTTTTT
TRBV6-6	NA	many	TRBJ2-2	CASSYGKIARANTGELFF	TGTGCCAGCAGTTACGGGAAAATCGCCAGGGCGAACACCGGGGAGCTGTTTTTT
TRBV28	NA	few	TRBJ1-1	CASRSRGEGDTEAFF	TGTGCCAGCAGGTCTAGGGGGGAGGGGGACACTGAAGCTTTCTTT
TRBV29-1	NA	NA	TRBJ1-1	CSVGLTGTTSTEAFF	TGCAGCGTCGGGCTTACCGGGACCACGAGTACTGAAGCTTTCTTT
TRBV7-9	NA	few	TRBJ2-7	CASSLVRGRDEQYF	TGTGCCAGCAGCTTAGTTCGGGGACGGGACGAGCAGTACTTC
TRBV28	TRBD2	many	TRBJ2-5	CASSFGGVGETQYF	TGTGCCAGCAGTTTCGGGGGGGTTGGGGAGACCCAGTACTTC
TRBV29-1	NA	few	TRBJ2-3	CSVEGAVGLGTDTQYF	TGCAGCGTTGAAGGAGCCGTTGGACTCGGAACAGATACGCAGTATTTT
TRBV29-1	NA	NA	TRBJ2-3	CSARTAYTDTQYF	TGCAGCGCTAGGACAGCCTACACCGATACGCAGTATTTT
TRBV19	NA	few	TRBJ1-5	CATGGGYSNQPQHF	TGTGCCACCGGTGGAGGATATAGCAATCAGCCCCAGCATTTT
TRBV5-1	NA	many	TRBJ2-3	CASSESGTDTQYF	TGCGCCAGCTCGGAAAGCGGCACAGATACGCAGTATTTT
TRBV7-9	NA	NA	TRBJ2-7	CASSLSRARGYEQYF	TGTGCCAGCAGCTTATCACGGGCAAGGGGGTACGAGCAGTACTTC
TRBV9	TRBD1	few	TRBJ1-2	CASSPSGLSGTGDKDGYTF	TGTGCCAGCAGCCCTAGCGGGCTTTCCGGGACAGGGGATAAGGATGGCTACACCTTC
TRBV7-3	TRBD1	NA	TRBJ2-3	CASSLIGGQGASDTQYF	TGTGCCAGCAGCTTAATTGGGGGGCAGGGGGCTTCAGATACGCAGTATTTT
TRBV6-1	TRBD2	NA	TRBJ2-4	CASRGWGLAGVIQYF	TGTGCCAGCAGGGGGTGGGGACTAGCGGGAGTCATTCAGTACTTC
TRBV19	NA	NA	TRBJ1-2	CATLTVYYGYTF	TGTGCCACTCTGACAGTTTACTATGGCTACACCTTC
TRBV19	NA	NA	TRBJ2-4	CASSINLQGAKNIQYF	TGTGCCAGTAGTATAAATCTGCAGGGGGCCAAAAACATTCAGTACTTC
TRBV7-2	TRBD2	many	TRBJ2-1	CASSLLRLAGGGEQFF	TGTGCCAGCAGCTTACTACGGCTAGCGGGAGGGGGTGAGCAGTTCTTC
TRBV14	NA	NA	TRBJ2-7	CASSNLGPSYEQYF	TGTGCCAGCAGCAACCTGGGGCCCTCCTACGAGCAGTACTTC
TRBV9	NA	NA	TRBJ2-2	CASSPFGAGFNTGELFF	TGTGCCAGCAGCCCGTTCGGGGCGGGCTTTAACACCGGGGAGCTGTTTTTT
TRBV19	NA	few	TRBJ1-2	CASSTSSGSYGYTF	TGTGCCAGTAGTACTTCCTCAGGGTCTTATGGCTACACCTTC